The rows below give T cell receptor beta chains drawn from one sample of a study of T-cell memory formation after mild COVID-19. Using its own MiXCR run on the 5' RACE reads, TCRdb lists one record per CDR3 protein. There are just over 200,000 distinct CDR3 sequences in the sample; 7.5% to 10% occur only once, and approximately 3.3% lies in the top ten. Sequenced input: PBMCs or a T cell subset sorted from them (not recorded which). The receptors were sampled from a man between 18 and 35 years old who had mild COVID-19 (a few samples of this study predate the infection). Cell type and time point are not known. CDR3s include the opening cysteine and the closing phenylalanine or tryptophan. The D gene is left open where the match is weak. Rows may omit the clone size; those that give it use once, few, many or a size class.

clone_size	v_call	d_call	j_call	cdr3_aa	cdr3_nt
few	TRBV20-1	.	TRBJ1-3	CSAIRRAGNTIYF	TGCAGTGCTATTCGGAGGGCTGGAAACACCATATATTTT
.	TRBV19	TRBD1	TRBJ1-2	CASRGWGAGTGVGYTF	TGTGCCAGTAGGGGATGGGGAGCAGGGACAGGAGTTGGCTACACCTTC
.	TRBV20-1	.	TRBJ2-6	CSARATGYSGANVLTF	TGCAGTGCTAGGGCGACAGGTTACTCTGGGGCCAACGTCCTGACTTTC
many	TRBV4-2	.	TRBJ1-1	CASSLSSMNTEAFF	TGTGCCAGCAGCCTTTCCTCCATGAACACTGAAGCTTTCTTT
.	TRBV4-3	TRBD2	TRBJ2-3	CASSQEWGGVDTQYF	TGCGCCAGCAGCCAAGAGTGGGGGGGTGTAGATACGCAGTATTTT
many	TRBV7-2	TRBD2	TRBJ2-3	CASSPTGGADTQYF	TGTGCCAGCAGCCCGACGGGGGGAGCAGATACGCAGTATTTT
.	TRBV10-3	.	TRBJ2-5	CAISDVQHRGQETQYF	TGTGCCATCAGTGATGTACAGCATAGGGGTCAAGAGACCCAGTACTTC
few	TRBV19	.	TRBJ2-7	CATYINEQYF	TGTGCCACCTACATAAACGAGCAGTACTTC
many	TRBV5-1	TRBD1	TRBJ2-2	CASSPGTGWTGELFF	TGCGCCAGCAGCCCAGGGACAGGGTGGACCGGGGAGCTGTTTTTT
.	TRBV2	.	TRBJ1-6	CASSEFQAGNSPLHF	TGTGCCAGCAGTGAATTTCAAGCCGGGAATTCACCCCTCCACTTT
.	TRBV18	.	TRBJ2-1	CASSPGLNNEQFF	TGTGCTAGCTCACCGGGACTGAACAATGAGCAGTTCTTC
many	TRBV6-1	.	TRBJ1-4	CASSWDFRSSAFNEKLFF	TGTGCCAGCAGTTGGGATTTTCGTTCGTCCGCCTTTAATGAAAAACTGTTTTTT
.	TRBV7-2	TRBD1	TRBJ1-5	CASSPRGNQPQHF	TGTGCCAGCAGCCCCAGGGGGAATCAGCCCCAGCATTTT
.	TRBV6-2/TRBV6-3	TRBD2	TRBJ2-7	CASSSAGATSYEQYF	TGTGCCAGCAGTTCAGCGGGGGCAACCTCCTACGAGCAGTACTTC
few	TRBV7-2	.	TRBJ2-1	CASSLASYNEQFF	TGTGCCAGCAGCTTAGCCAGCTACAATGAGCAGTTCTTC
many	TRBV4-3	.	TRBJ1-6	CASSQEIRNSPLHF	TGCGCCAGCAGCCAAGAAATCCGTAATTCACCCCTCCACTTT
.	TRBV3-1	.	TRBJ1-1	CASNLGGTEAFF	TGTGCCAGCAACCTCGGGGGGACTGAAGCTTTCTTT
few	TRBV5-1	.	TRBJ1-3	CASSREGHPSGNTIYF	TGCGCCAGCAGCCGGGAGGGACATCCCTCTGGAAACACCATATATTTT
.	TRBV7-2	.	TRBJ1-1	CASSFWLNTEAFF	TGTGCCAGCAGCTTTTGGCTTAACACTGAAGCTTTCTTT
.	TRBV6-5	.	TRBJ1-6	CASLDSGFNSHLHF	TGTGCCAGTTTGGACAGTGGGTTTAATTCACACCTCCACTTT
.	TRBV11-2	.	TRBJ2-5	CASSFGGQLETQYF	TGTGCCAGCAGCTTCGGGGGACAATTGGAGACCCAGTACTTC
few	TRBV20-1	.	TRBJ1-3	CSARRPLSGNTIYF	TGCAGTGCCCGGCGGCCGCTCTCTGGAAACACCATATATTTT
.	TRBV7-3	.	TRBJ2-1	CASSLLGWDEQFF	TGTGCCAGCAGCTTATTAGGGTGGGATGAGCAGTTCTTC
many	TRBV7-2	TRBD2	TRBJ2-7	CASSPSGDEQYF	TGTGCCAGCAGCCCTAGCGGGGATGAGCAGTACTTC
many	TRBV6-6	.	TRBJ1-5	CASSYGEYSNQPQHF	TGTGCCAGCAGTTACGGGGAATATAGCAATCAGCCCCAGCATTTT
.	TRBV11-1	.	TRBJ2-3	CASSFGGDAGTQYF	TGTGCCAGCAGCTTTGGGGGTGATGCGGGTACGCAGTATTTT
few	TRBV20-1	.	TRBJ2-2	CSARRTTRGTGELFF	TGCAGTGCCCGGCGGACTACCCGAGGCACCGGGGAGCTGTTTTTT
few	TRBV2	TRBD1	TRBJ2-5	CAGSTGGETQYF	TGTGCCGGCTCCACAGGGGGAGAGACCCAGTACTTC
many	TRBV6-6	TRBD1	TRBJ2-2	CASSWTGGFTGELFF	TGTGCCAGCAGTTGGACAGGGGGCTTCACCGGGGAGCTGTTTTTT
few	TRBV4-3	TRBD2	TRBJ2-1	CASSQQPPLAGGYNEQFF	TGCGCCAGCAGCCAACAACCCCCGTTAGCGGGGGGGTACAATGAGCAGTTCTTC
few	TRBV5-4	.	TRBJ2-3	CASSWGLTGSTDTQYF	TGTGCCAGCAGCTGGGGGTTGACGGGGAGCACAGATACGCAGTATTTT
few	TRBV7-3	.	TRBJ2-2	CASTPTEGKGELFF	TGTGCCAGCACCCCAACCGAGGGGAAGGGGGAGCTGTTTTTT
many	TRBV4-2	.	TRBJ1-1	CASSQDLGRLNTEAFF	TGTGCCAGCAGCCAAGATCTCGGCAGGCTGAACACTGAAGCTTTCTTT
few	TRBV20-1	TRBD1	TRBJ2-7	CSASGTGRYEQYF	TGCAGTGCATCCGGGACAGGACGCTACGAGCAGTACTTC
many	TRBV5-1	TRBD1	TRBJ1-1	CASSLTGAEAFF	TGCGCCAGCAGCTTAACAGGGGCGGAAGCTTTCTTT
few	TRBV19	TRBD1	TRBJ1-1	CASRWTGGGNTEAFF	TGTGCCAGTAGATGGACAGGGGGAGGGAACACTGAAGCTTTCTTT
.	TRBV24-1	.	TRBJ2-1	CATGGEGGSYNEQFF	TGTGCCACCGGGGGGGAGGGGGGCTCCTACAATGAGCAGTTCTTC
.	TRBV4-2	.	TRBJ2-7	CASSQRDGGGPSSYEQYF	TGTGCCAGCAGCCAGAGGGATGGTGGGGGGCCTAGCTCCTACGAGCAGTACTTC
few	TRBV7-6	.	TRBJ2-7	CASSPDREGEQYF	TGTGCCAGCAGCCCCGACAGGGAGGGCGAGCAGTACTTC
many	TRBV7-3	TRBD2	TRBJ2-1	CASSPGLADEQFF	TGTGCCAGCAGCCCGGGACTAGCGGACGAGCAGTTCTTC
many	TRBV2	.	TRBJ1-1	CASSEDRNTEAFF	TGTGCCAGCAGTGAAGACAGGAACACTGAAGCTTTCTTT
many	TRBV18	.	TRBJ2-5	CASSPFAVQETQYF	TGTGCCAGCTCACCATTCGCAGTCCAAGAGACCCAGTACTTC
.	TRBV5-1	.	TRBJ1-6	CASSLETGPGNSPLHF	TGCGCCAGCAGCTTGGAGACGGGACCGGGAAATTCACCCCTCCACTTT
.	TRBV30	.	TRBJ1-1	CAWRRGEVTEAFF	TGTGCCTGGAGAAGAGGGGAGGTGACTGAAGCTTTCTTT
many	TRBV12-3/TRBV12-4	.	TRBJ2-1	CASSSIGGGEQFF	TGTGCCAGCAGTTCTATAGGGGGGGGTGAGCAGTTCTTC
few	TRBV3-1	.	TRBJ1-5	CASSHVNQPQHF	TGTGCCAGCAGCCATGTGAATCAGCCCCAGCATTTT
many	TRBV7-7	.	TRBJ2-2	CASSFAGQSTGELFF	TGTGCTAGCAGCTTTGCGGGACAGAGTACCGGGGAGCTGTTTTTT
.	TRBV2	TRBD1	TRBJ2-2	CATASLDRGAGELFF	TGTGCCACCGCCAGCCTGGACAGGGGGGCCGGGGAGCTGTTTTTT
.	TRBV7-8	.	TRBJ2-7	CASSLVAGSYEQYF	TGTGCCAGCAGCTTAGTTGCCGGGTCCTACGAGCAGTACTTC
few	TRBV10-2	TRBD2	TRBJ2-3	CASSDLAGSTDTQYF	TGCGCCAGCAGTGACCTAGCGGGGAGCACAGATACGCAGTATTTT
few	TRBV12-3/TRBV12-4	.	TRBJ2-2	CASSQGLGSNTGELFF	TGTGCCAGCAGCCAGGGTCTGGGATCGAACACCGGGGAGCTGTTTTTT
few	TRBV7-3	TRBD1	TRBJ2-7	CASSLGTENEQYF	TGTGCCAGCAGCCTCGGGACAGAGAATGAGCAGTACTTC
.	TRBV5-1	.	TRBJ1-2	CASSPGAGSRLLGYTF	TGCGCCAGCAGCCCAGGAGCCGGGTCTCGACTTCTTGGCTACACCTTC
many	TRBV7-2	.	TRBJ2-1	CASSYYLYNEQFF	TGTGCCAGCAGCTATTATCTATACAATGAGCAGTTCTTC